The source of this T cell receptor beta chain is a study of blood T cell repertoires in COVID-19 (dated by TCRdb to about 2020). Notes on the research overall: The collaborator samples originated in the United States, Italy and Spain and spanned the acute and convalescent phases of COVID-19. The material from the prospective study consisted of cDNA or gDNA derived from T cells, B-cell-depleted T cells, or PBMCs. Sample metadata almost always included a de-identified subject ID, COVID-19 status, age in years and sex. HLA class I and class II types, where available, came from metadata supplied by the sample provider rather than from assay-based typing. The samples were drawn from the first 160 participants of the ongoing ImmuneRACE study and from 950 to 1,500 subjects provided by 6 global collaborators. Subjects who had been exposed to COVID-19, were actively infected with it, or had recovered from it provided the deeply sampled blood TCRbeta repertoires that made up the dataset. A freely available public database, intended as a resource for researchers studying the immune response to SARS-CoV-2, is where the repertoires were released. The study at large found these results: The amount of clinical and demographic metadata varied by source and participant and was provided uncurated.

The immunoSEQ Assay, a bias-controlled multiplex PCR, was used to amplify TCRbeta CDR3 regions from genomic DNA. The published analysis was carried out like this. The number of nucleated cells in each sample was estimated by amplification of reference gene primers within the assay. To quantify the absolute abundance of each unique TCRbeta CDR3 rearrangement, sequence reads were collapsed and filtered. For each sample, productive Simpson clonality was calculated as the square root of Simpson's diversity index across productive rearrangements. What TCRdb holds here is the immuneACCESS table cut down to in-frame rearrangements. Part of the clones is not present; checked against another copy, under half of the missing clones reflect an unresolved V gene, and the others are unexplained. V and J calls and clone size come straight from that table; D and trimming were deduced from the DNA. This sample lists tens of thousands of clones; around 78% were detected once. In total, the top ten clones hold 10% to 12% of the sample.

Whole blood was collected in K2EDTA tubes by collaborating institutions according to the institutions' own protocols. For TCRbeta analysis, collaborators shipped samples as frozen whole blood, isolated PBMCs, or DNA extracted from either of those sample types. Reading from cysteine to phenylalanine, the CDR3 counts 15 amino acids. Here the CDR3 DNA is all that survives: 45 bases in frame from base 1. The CDR1 and CDR2 encoded by the germline V gene (reference sequence) are MNHEY and SMNVEV. V has 5 bases trimmed and J has 0 bases trimmed; junction bases matching no gene number 3. As for this clone: The antigen it binds to is not known. The sample holds no much larger clone one base away, and base qualities are not on file.

The sequence links TRBV27 to TRBJ2-7, with TRBD2 matching 11 junction bases. This sequence was found in a human donor in a cohort sampled during active COVID-19. Sample: peripheral blood. The CDR3 in this case is CASSVSGRDSYEQYF. The sequenced DNA is TGTGCCAGCAGTGTTAGCGGGAGGGACTCCTACGAGCAGTACTTC.